These T cell receptor beta chains were read from a single sample in a study of cytomegalovirus exposure and HLA in healthy donors. Clones were sequenced by immunoSEQ multiplex PCR, and TCRdb holds only the in-frame ones, with some missing. Seen here are over 150,000 clones, about 81% observed once, and the top ten hold 3%. The sequenced sample was PBMCs. These receptors were taken from a woman in her 50s in good health and CMV-seropositive. Both conserved end residues are part of each CDR3. A D gene is named only where the DNA matches it firmly. The listing skips clone size in some rows; elsewhere it reads once, few, many or a size class.

size,length,J,D,V,DNA,CDR3
.,17,TRBJ2-6,TRBD1,TRBV19,TGTGCCAGTAGCTGGACAGGGCGGACCTCTGGGGCCAACGTCCTGACTTTC,CASSWTGRTSGANVLTF
.,16,TRBJ1-1,TRBD1,TRBV4-1,TGCGCCAGCAGCCAAGATTGGGGACAGGTGGATACTGAAGCTTTCTTT,CASSQDWGQVDTEAFF
.,15,TRBJ2-7,.,TRBV5-1,TGCGCCAGCAGCGGGGCCGGGACTGCAGCCTACGAGCAGTACTTC,CASSGAGTAAYEQYF
few,15,TRBJ1-1,.,TRBV5-1,TGCGCCAGCAGCTTGGGTTTCGTTAGGGGCACTGAAGCTTTCTTT,CASSLGFVRGTEAFF
.,15,TRBJ2-3,TRBD1,TRBV2,TGTGCCAGCAGAGGGACAGGGTGGGGCACAGATACGCAGTATTTT,CASRGTGWGTDTQYF
once,12,TRBJ2-7,.,TRBV2,TGTGCCAGCAGTGCTTATCGGAGCGAGCAGTACTTC,CASSAYRSEQYF
.,14,TRBJ1-3,.,TRBV30,TGTGCCTGGAGGCCGCCTAGCTCTGGAAACACCATATATTTT,CAWRPPSSGNTIYF
.,14,TRBJ2-2,.,TRBV7-6,TGTGCCAGCAGCTCCAGCACGGGGTCCGGGGAGCTGTTTTTT,CASSSSTGSGELFF
.,15,TRBJ1-2,TRBD1,TRBV27,TGTGCCAGCAGTTTATCGGGGACAGGAGTCTATGGCTACACCTTC,CASSLSGTGVYGYTF
.,15,TRBJ1-1,TRBD1,TRBV7-9,TGTGCCAGCACCCTATATCCAGGGGGTAACACTGAAGCTTTCTTT,CASTLYPGGNTEAFF
once,16,TRBJ1-4,.,TRBV5-1,TGCGCCAGCAGCAGTACGCCAGGGTTGATGGGTGAAAAACTGTTTTTT,CASSSTPGLMGEKLFF
.,12,TRBJ1-2,.,TRBV28,TGTGCCAGCACTACGGGGGGGGTTGGCTACACCTTC,CASTTGGVGYTF
.,15,TRBJ1-1,TRBD1,TRBV2,TGTGCCAGCAGCTCGACAGGGCTTCCTACGACTGAAGCTTTCTTT,CASSSTGLPTTEAFF
.,14,TRBJ1-3,.,TRBV2,TGTGCCAGCAGTGAACGTGAGTTTGGAAACACCATATATTTT,CASSEREFGNTIYF
.,12,TRBJ2-7,TRBD1,TRBV5-6,TGTGCCAGCAGCTTGGGGGCCGGGACAGGGTACTTC,CASSLGAGTGYF
once,13,TRBJ1-5,.,TRBV30,TGTGCCTGGAACGGAGCTCTTGGGCAGCCCCAGCATTTT,CAWNGALGQPQHF
.,11,TRBJ2-5,.,TRBV29-1,TGCAGCGGTGACCGAGGGGAGACCCAGTACTTC,CSGDRGETQYF
.,15,TRBJ1-6,TRBD1,TRBV2,TGTGCCAGCAGTCAACAGGGGGCGCGGGGTTCACCCCTCCACTTT,CASSQQGARGSPLHF
.,15,TRBJ1-1,TRBD1,TRBV11-2,TGTGCCAGCAGCGTTCGACAGGGTTTGAACACTGAAGCTTTCTTT,CASSVRQGLNTEAFF
.,15,TRBJ1-1,TRBD1,TRBV7-8,TGTGCCAGCAGCTTAGCGCAACAGGGGGCGACTGAAGCTTTCTTT,CASSLAQQGATEAFF
.,15,TRBJ1-1,TRBD1,TRBV4-1,TGCGCCAGCAGCCAAGAGGACAGGAGGGGAACTGAAGCTTTCTTT,CASSQEDRRGTEAFF
.,15,TRBJ1-5,.,TRBV6-1,TGTGCCAGCACCCTGGGACACACCTGGAATCAGCCCCAGCATTTT,CASTLGHTWNQPQHF
.,15,TRBJ2-1,TRBD2,TRBV5-1,TGCGCCAGCAGCTTGGGGACTAGCGGGGACAATGAGCAGTTCTTC,CASSLGTSGDNEQFF
.,14,TRBJ1-1,.,TRBV21-1,TGTGCCAGCAGCAACGGGGGTACGAACACTGAAGCTTTCTTT,CASSNGGTNTEAFF
.,13,TRBJ2-7,.,TRBV11-1,TGTGCCAGCAGCTTCCAGGGGATGTACGAGCAGTACTTC,CASSFQGMYEQYF
.,13,TRBJ1-1,TRBD1,TRBV6-5,TGTGCCAGCAGTTCCAGGGACAGGGGAAAAGCTTTCTTT,CASSSRDRGKAFF
.,12,TRBJ2-1,.,TRBV12-5,TGTGCTAGTGGTTTGGCCGCGGGAGAGCAGTTCTTC,CASGLAAGEQFF
.,13,TRBJ1-2,TRBD1,TRBV19,TGTGCCAGTAGTGCGGGACAGTACTATGGCTACACCTTC,CASSAGQYYGYTF
.,14,TRBJ1-6,TRBD1,TRBV6-1,TGTGCCAGCAGTATCCGGGACAGGGATTCACCCCTCCACTTT,CASSIRDRDSPLHF
.,14,TRBJ2-3,.,TRBV11-2,TGTGCCAGCAGCGGGGGCCCAATCACAGATACGCAGTATTTT,CASSGGPITDTQYF
.,11,TRBJ1-2,TRBD1,TRBV5-1,TGCGCCAGCGGCCCAGGGGGTGGCTACACCTTC,CASGPGGGYTF
few,15,TRBJ1-4,.,TRBV6-5,TGTGCCAGCAGTTACTCGGGGCAGGGAGGAGAAAAACTGTTTTTT,CASSYSGQGGEKLFF
.,15,TRBJ1-4,TRBD1,TRBV9,TGTGCCAGCAGCAAAACAGGGGGCACTAATGAAAAACTGTTTTTT,CASSKTGGTNEKLFF
once,15,TRBJ2-5,TRBD1,TRBV7-9,TGTGCCAGCAGCATAGGACAGGGCCTACAAGAGACCCAGTACTTC,CASSIGQGLQETQYF
few,13,TRBJ2-7,TRBD1,TRBV19,TGTGCCAGTGGGGGACAGGGTATCTACGAGCAGTACTTC,CASGGQGIYEQYF
once,12,TRBJ1-5,.,TRBV6-4,TGTGCCAGCAGCCCGAGCAATCAGCCCCAGCATTTT,CASSPSNQPQHF
.,14,TRBJ2-5,.,TRBV5-1,TGCGCCAGCAGCTTGCAGGCCTCCCAAGAGACCCAGTACTTC,CASSLQASQETQYF
.,15,TRBJ2-1,.,TRBV9,TGTGCCAGCAGCGTAGCCGGGGACATTTACAATGAGCAGTTCTTC,CASSVAGDIYNEQFF
.,16,TRBJ2-1,.,TRBV19,TGTGCCAGTCGAAGATCCGGGACTCGATCCTACAATGAGCAGTTCTTC,CASRRSGTRSYNEQFF
.,15,TRBJ2-1,TRBD1,TRBV30,TGTGCCTGGGCACGACAGGGAAGGGGTTACAATGAGCAGTTCTTC,CAWARQGRGYNEQFF
once,12,TRBJ1-2,TRBD1,TRBV14,TGTGCCAGCAGCAGACAGGGTTACGGCTACACCTTC,CASSRQGYGYTF
.,13,TRBJ2-7,.,TRBV7-8,TGTGCCAGCAGCAAACTCGTGCTCGGCGAGCAGTACTTC,CASSKLVLGEQYF
few,14,TRBJ1-1,.,TRBV5-1,TGCGCCAGCAGCTCCGCGGGGGGGAACACTGAAGCTTTCTTT,CASSSAGGNTEAFF
.,12,TRBJ2-7,TRBD1,TRBV7-9,TGTGCCAGCACCCGGGACAGCTACGAGCAGTACTTC,CASTRDSYEQYF
.,13,TRBJ1-3,.,TRBV7-9,TGTGCCAGCAGCTTAGGCGCTGGAAACACCATATATTTT,CASSLGAGNTIYF
.,14,TRBJ1-4,.,TRBV5-5,TGTGCCAGCAGCTTGGTCAGGGATGGTGAAAAACTGTTTTTT,CASSLVRDGEKLFF
.,15,TRBJ1-3,.,TRBV11-2,TGTGCCAGCAGCCCCTTTATCTGGCCTGGAAACACCATATATTTT,CASSPFIWPGNTIYF
.,14,TRBJ1-5,.,TRBV2,TGTGCCAGCACTTCACAGGGAACAATACAGCCCCAGCATTTT,CASTSQGTIQPQHF
.,18,TRBJ2-7,.,TRBV7-9,TGTGCCAGCAGCTTAGTTGGGCAGCAGGGGCTCCTTTTACGCGAGCAGTACTTC,CASSLVGQQGLLLREQYF
few,13,TRBJ1-1,.,TRBV13,TGTGCCAGCAGCTTATCCGGGGGCACTGAAGCTTTCTTT,CASSLSGGTEAFF
.,14,TRBJ2-5,.,TRBV5-4,TGTGCCAGCAGCTTGTTGGGAGTTCGAGAGACCCAGTACTTC,CASSLLGVRETQYF
.,16,TRBJ1-2,TRBD1,TRBV5-8,TGTGCCAGCAGCGTGACCAATGGACAGGAATATTATGGCTACACCTTC,CASSVTNGQEYYGYTF
.,14,TRBJ1-2,.,TRBV14,TGTGCCAGCAGCCAAGCAGGGGCAGTCTATGGCTACACCTTC,CASSQAGAVYGYTF
.,13,TRBJ1-5,TRBD1,TRBV18,TGTGCCAGCCGGGGACAGGAGAATCAGCCCCAGCATTTT,CASRGQENQPQHF
.,14,TRBJ2-7,.,TRBV13,TGTGCCAGCAGCTCAATCGGGTACTCCTACGAGCAGTACTTC,CASSSIGYSYEQYF
.,14,TRBJ1-1,.,TRBV14,TGTGCCAGCAGCCCAACTCCCCCGAACACTGAAGCTTTCTTT,CASSPTPPNTEAFF
.,14,TRBJ2-5,TRBD2,TRBV5-4,TGTGCCAGCAGCAGCGGGGGGGAGAAAGAGACCCAGTACTTC,CASSSGGEKETQYF
.,13,TRBJ2-3,TRBD2,TRBV19,TGTGCCAGTAGCGGGGGGGAAGTAGGTACGCAGTATTTT,CASSGGEVGTQYF
.,16,TRBJ2-1,.,TRBV9,TGTGCCAGCAGCCCCACGGGGGAGGTTTCACAGAATGAGCAGTTCTTC,CASSPTGEVSQNEQFF